This paragraph reports one T cell receptor beta chain. This clonotype was detected many times. The antigen this receptor binds is unknown. The record has no base qualities; no much larger clone is one base away. The data belong to a study of early T cells in non-severe SARS-CoV-2 infection (dated by TCRdb to the early 2020s). Concerning the study at large: Bulk RNA from unsorted whole blood was used for TCR sequencing, so alpha and beta chains could not be paired.

The paper as a whole reports these results and caveats: VDJdb matching was skewed toward anti-spike CD8 responses, so virus-specific expansions were likely underestimated and private and CD4 specificities were missed.

A case-control design nested within a healthcare worker cohort in London, UK, was used, with weekly nasopharyngeal swab PCR tests and blood sampling performed. Healthcare workers were enrolled in the week of the UK lockdown, from 23 to 31 March 2020, and were followed every week for up to roughly 16 weeks. Library construction relied on 5' RACE. TCRdb names NextSeq 500 as the instrument used. The TCR library protocol attached unique molecular identifiers to individual cDNA molecules to correct for sequencing error and PCR bias. Both TCR alpha and beta chains were sequenced, and tight co-correlation was observed between alpha and beta sequence abundances in each sample. The paper's processing steps were these. Decombinator V4 was used to annotate TCR sequences for V gene, J gene and CDR3. Expanded TCRs were defined as changing significantly between any two time points under a Poisson model with p below 0.0001. TCR abundances were normalised to the total number of TCRs sequenced per sample and expressed as counts per million. VDJdb, accessed on 1 November 2021, was searched for TCRs annotated for CMV, EBV and SARS-CoV-2, and TCRs annotated for more than one antigen were excluded. The raw public data were reprocessed by TCRdb itself: fastp quality trimming at Q25, MiXCR clonotype calling, in-frame beta chains only. Every distinct CDR3 protein forms one entry, paired with its most common genes and DNA. TCRdb's processing, not the authors' own work, is the source of the V and J calls. The sample table shows roughly 51,000 distinct CDR3 sequences, and over 7.5% are seen once. The ten largest clones take up roughly 8.7% of the sample.

The sequence was collected from an adult who was a healthcare worker with PCR-confirmed SARS-CoV-2 infection or an uninfected control (not recorded which). The sequenced sample was whole blood.

The sequenced DNA: TGTGCCACCAGTGATTTGTACCCGAGCAATGAGCAGTTCTTC. This sequence encodes CATSDLYPSNEQFF. Recombination connected TRBV24-1 to TRBJ2-1; the D segment cannot be called with confidence. The germline V gene gives CDR1 as KGHDR and CDR2 as SFDVKD. The V end loses 0 bases and the J end loses 6 bases, and a stretch of 8 bases separates them. The CDR3 runs 14 residues from the cysteine to the phenylalanine. Only the CDR3 portion is preserved as DNA: 42 bases, with reading frame beginning at the first base.